One and the same sample provided the 15 T cell receptor beta chains below, sequenced in a study of response to subunit inactivated influenza vaccine. TCRdb analysed the RT-PCR reads with MiXCR anew, one entry per CDR3 protein. The repertoire holds about 540,000 distinct CDR3 sequences, with roughly 25% as singletons. These same records also appear under a second study, on T cells expressing NK-cell markers. This second study says: UMIs accompanied the 5'RACE template switching by which TCR beta cDNA was made.

The material was CD4+ T cells sorted from PBMCs, obtained about 12 days after vaccination. These receptors were taken from a man aged 45-65 years who received an inactivated influenza vaccine.

The DNA for the CDR3 is TGCAGCGTTGAAGGCGGCTACACCTTC. Translated, it gives CSVEGGYTF. The chain joins TRBV29-1 to TRBJ1-2; D is uncertain. V was clipped by 1 base and J by 8 bases, with 2 bases between them. The V gene's germline CDR1 is SQVTM and CDR2 ANQGSEA. The CDR3 consists of 9 residues. Supplemented by reference TRBV29-1 and TRBJ1-2, the full variable domain reads SAVISQKPSRDICQRGTSLTIQCQVDSQVTMMFWYRQQPGQSLTLIATANQGSEATYESGFVIDKFPISRPNLTFSTLTVSNMSPEDSSIYLCSVEGGYTFGSGTRLTVV.

This clonotype was recorded only once. The J gene is TRBJ2-5, the V gene TRBV10-3, with D possibly TRBD2 on 6 matching bases. Trimming left V 6 bases short and J 4 bases short, with 15 bases between. This CDR3 spans 14 amino acids. Per germline, CDR1 ENHRY and CDR2 SYGVKD. The CDR3 DNA is TGTGCCATCAGGGAGGGAGTTCTCGCAGAGACCCAGTACTTC. It specifies CAIREGVLAETQYF.

The chain combines TRBV29-1 with TRBJ2-5; D not certain. The CDR3 has 14 residues. The V gene's germline CDR1 is SQVTM and CDR2 ANQGSEA. The V and J ends lost 0 bases and 5 bases respectively, with 13 bases between them. CDR3 DNA sequence: TGCAGCGTTGAAGATCTCCGTTTTGTGGAGACCCAGTACTTC. Residues: CSVEDLRFVETQYF.

This clonotype was seen a few times. J is TRBJ2-7 and V is TRBV6-5; tentative D call: TRBD1 (5 bases). V lost 2 bases, J lost 4 bases, and 15 bases lay in between. The CDR3 length is 15 residues. The germline CDR1 and CDR2 sequences are MNHEY and SVGAGI. DNA for the CDR3: TGTGCCAGCAGTTACGAAGCAGGGCAGGGTTACGAGCAGTACTTC. Translated: CASSYEAGQGYEQYF.

This chain joins TRBV2 and TRBJ2-3; D call uncertain. The CDR3 has 13 residues. V lost 2 bases and J 7 bases, leaving 10 bases between the germline ends. Germline CDR1 is SNHLY and CDR2 is FYNNEI. CDR3 protein: CASSESSYNTQYF. The DNA of the CDR3 is TGTGCCAGCAGTGAAAGTAGTTACAATACGCAGTATTTT. The full variable domain, rest sourced from reference TRBV2 and TRBJ2-3, is EPEVTQTPSHQVTQMGQEVILRCVPISNHLYFYWYRQILGQKVEFLVSFYNNEISEKSEIFDDQFSVERPDGSNFTLKIRSTKLEDSAMYFCASSESSYNTQYFGPGTRLTVL.

The chain joins TRBV29-1 to TRBJ1-4, with 8 bases fitting TRBD1. J was trimmed by 4 bases and V by 5 bases; bases with no gene match: 6. The CDR3 loop spans 14 amino acids. Looked up from germline, CDR1 is SQVTM and CDR2 is ANQGSEA. This chain's CDR3 is CSVRYRGNNEKLFF. The CDR3 region has the DNA TGCAGCGTTAGGTACAGGGGGAATAATGAAAAACTGTTTTTT. Full variable domain (outside the CDR3, taken from reference TRBV29-1 and TRBJ1-4): SAVISQKPSRDICQRGTSLTIQCQVDSQVTMMFWYRQQPGQSLTLIATANQGSEATYESGFVIDKFPISRPNLTFSTLTVSNMSPEDSSIYLCSVRYRGNNEKLFFGSGTQLSVL.

The sample holds one count of this clonotype. The chain is built from TRBV3-1 and TRBJ2-1, with 15 bases that match TRBD2. CDR1 is LGHDT, CDR2 YNNKEL, per germline (reference sequence). After removal of 3 bases from V and 8 bases from J, the junction contained 8 bases not matched to a gene. The CDR3 is 17 amino acids. CDR3 nucleotide sequence: TGTGCCAGCAGCCACCCACCGGGACTAGCGGGAGGAGATGAGCAGTTCTTC. Its protein is CASSHPPGLAGGDEQFF.

The V and J genes are TRBV5-1 and TRBJ2-7, with no clear D. This CDR3 spans 14 amino acids. Germline CDR1 is SGHRS and CDR2 is YFSETQ. Trimming shortened V by 2 bases and J by 3 bases, and 12 bases separated the two germline ends. CDR3 DNA: TGCGCCAGCAGCTTTGACGGTGATGGCTACGAGCAGTACTTC. Its translation is CASSFDGDGYEQYF. Full variable domain (rest looked up from reference TRBV5-1 and TRBJ2-7): KAGVTQTPRYLIKTRGQQVTLSCSPISGHRSVSWYQQTPGQGLQFLFEYFSETQRNKGNFPGRFSGRQFSNSRSEMNVSTLELGDSALYLCASSFDGDGYEQYFGPGTRLTVT.

This clonotype was observed at least ten times. The chain links TRBV10-2 to TRBJ2-2; 8 bases fit TRBD2. This CDR3 is 16 amino acids long. The germline V gene encodes CDR1 WSHSY and CDR2 SAAADI. Unmatched junction bases numbered 4, after V lost 4 bases and J lost 0 bases. This chain's CDR3 is CASSGSGGANTGELFF. The CDR3 DNA is TGCGCCAGCAGTGGGAGCGGGGGTGCGAACACCGGGGAGCTGTTTTTT.

The chain is built from TRBV7-9 and TRBJ1-3, with unresolved D. Germline CDR1 reads SEHNR; CDR2 reads FQNEAQ (reference sequence). The CDR3 consists of 13 residues. Trimming removed 3 bases from V and 5 bases from J, with 8 bases in between. The CDR3 spells CASSFRSRNTIYF. CDR3 bases: TGTGCCAGCAGCTTTCGGTCCCGAAACACCATATATTTT.

This clonotype was detected only a few times. The V gene is TRBV6-2 or TRBV6-3, the J gene TRBJ2-3; 13 bases agree with TRBD2. Germline-derived CDR1 and CDR2 are MNHEY and SVGEGT. With 7 bases clipped from V and 5 bases from J, the junction kept 6 bases outside the gene matches. The length of the CDR3 is 15 residues. In DNA, the CDR3 is TGTGCCAGCACTGGACTAGCGGGGGTGAAAGATACGCAGTATTTT. Translation gives CASTGLAGVKDTQYF.

The chain joins TRBV20-1 to TRBJ2-1; D could derive from TRBD1 or TRBD2 (5 bases each). V was shortened by 3 bases and J by 2 bases, with 11 bases between the two germline ends. Germline-derived CDR1 and CDR2 are DFQATT and SNEGSKA (reference sequence). The CDR3 loop spans 14 amino acids. The CDR3 region is CSASSGTAYNEQFF. CDR3 in DNA: TGCAGTGCTAGTTCCGGGACGGCCTACAATGAGCAGTTCTTC.

This clonotype was detected many times. The rearrangement uses TRBV6-5 and TRBJ2-6, with 7 bases aligning to TRBD1. The junction had 12 bases not matched to a gene; V was cut back by 2 bases and J by 2 bases. The CDR3 contains 19 residues. Germline CDR1 is MNHEY and CDR2 is SVGAGI. CDR3 in DNA: TGTGCCAGCAGTTACCTAGGACAGGCCTTAATCCCTGGGGCCAACGTCCTGACTTTC. Translated, it gives CASSYLGQALIPGANVLTF.

This clonotype was found a few times. CDR3 amino acids: CSAGTGAPLEQYF. CDR3 in DNA: TGCAGCGCCGGGACAGGGGCCCCGCTCGAGCAGTACTTC. The rearrangement links TRBV29-1 to TRBJ2-7, with 10 bases identical to TRBD1. The germline V gene encodes CDR1 SQVTM and CDR2 ANQGSEA. The CDR3 runs 13 residues. V gave up 7 bases and J gave up 6 bases; unmatched junction bases: 9.

The table lists this clonotype with a few counts. This chain joins TRBV10-3 and TRBJ2-7; the match to TRBD1 covers 8 bases. Trimming took 8 bases from V and 3 from J; bases not matched to a gene: 0. In germline, CDR1 is ENHRY, CDR2 SYGVKD. This CDR3 spans 11 amino acids. CDR3 in DNA: TGTGCCATCGGACAGGGCTACGAGCAGTACTTC. Protein sequence: CAIGQGYEQYF.